This TCR beta chain was identified during a study of beta chain features in type 1 diabetes. Every bit of the isolated RNA underwent reverse transcription, so sequencing read expressed TCRB transcripts. The protocol was immunoSEQ multiplex PCR, while the TCRdb copy is restricted to in-frame clones and leaves out a portion. The table lists 220,000 or so clones, 55% to 70% of them singletons. The CDR3 is 12 residues long. The germline gives CDR1 SQVTM, CDR2 ANQGSEA. J was trimmed by 8 bases and V by 2 bases; bases with no gene match: 3. Sequencing was performed on naive CD4+ T cells from blood. The chain recombines TRBV29-1 with TRBJ2-1; 7 bases are a match to TRBD2. This receptor was obtained from a man aged 25-40 years in good health. CDR3 in amino acids: CSVERGRDEQFF. The CDR3 DNA follows: TGCAGCGTTGAACGGGGGAGGGATGAGCAGTTCTTC.